This T cell receptor beta chain was identified in a study of response to subunit inactivated influenza vaccine. Each CDR3 protein is one row after TCRdb ran MiXCR on the RT-PCR reads. Of about 240,000 distinct CDR3 sequences listed, 12% were seen once; the top ten hold approximately 7.8%. A few counts support this clonotype. Germline V gene sequence: CDR1 MNHNS, CDR2 SASEGT. With 8 bases removed from V and 6 bases from J, the gap between germline ends came to 11 bases. The CDR3 has 11 residues. The TCR comes from a man in his forties or fifties who received an inactivated influenza vaccine. The chain joins TRBV6-1 to TRBJ2-7; no reliable D call. Specimen: non-naive T cells sorted from PBMCs, collected around 15 days before vaccination. The CDR3, as DNA: TGTGCCAGCGGGTTCCCCGCCGAGCAGTACTTC. Protein sequence: CASGFPAEQYF.